One T cell receptor (beta chain) is described in this entry. The antigen is unknown. The run of the v3.0 immunoSEQ assay was at survey level. Each sample aimed for about 40,000-50,000 sequenced T-cell genomes. Sequenced by immunoSEQ multiplex PCR; TCRdb stores in-frame clones only, minus some. The table includes 7,000 to 9,500 clones, over 75% detected once. This entry comes from a study of long-term antiretroviral therapy in people with HIV. Study results and limitations: Clonal populations expanded prior to ART predominated within the repertoire at all time points. Nothing was known about ART adherence, viral resistance or changes in therapy. Possibly under older ART regimens, blood was drawn between 2004 and 2017.

This sequence was found in a man between 40 and 49 years old with HIV. This specimen consisted of unsorted PBMCs, obtained 0.1 years after starting antiretroviral therapy.

In DNA, the CDR3 is TGCGCCAGCAGCTTGGCCCGGGACAGCTATGGCTACACCTTC. It codes for CASSLARDSYGYTF. The V and J genes are TRBV5-1 and TRBJ1-2; 7 nucleotides align to TRBD1. The germline gives CDR1 SGHRS, CDR2 YFSETQ. V shed 0 bases and J 4 bases; nucleotides not matched to a gene: 3. The length of the CDR3 is 14 residues.